A single sample is the source of the 12 T cell receptor beta chains below, sequenced in a study of blood T cell repertoires in COVID-19. Only in-frame clones appear in the TCRdb table, and some are missing; sequencing was by immunoSEQ multiplex PCR. The repertoire holds about 390,000 clones, with 85% to 90% as singletons. Sample: PBMCs or T cells enriched from blood (not recorded which). The receptors here all came from a woman in her 50s who had recovered from COVID-19.

The chain joins TRBV9 to TRBJ1-2; TRBD1 aligns across 9 bases. The CDR3 consists of 14 residues. V was pared by 4 bases and J by 5 bases, with 6 bases of the junction left unmatched. Germline assignment: CDR1 SGDLS and CDR2 YYNGEE. The CDR3 sequence is CASSPPDRGYGYTF. The CDR3 nucleotides are TGTGCCAGCAGCCCCCCGGACAGGGGTTATGGCTACACCTTC.

This chain links TRBV6-5 with TRBJ1-4; D is ambiguous. CDR1 MNHEY and CDR2 SVGAGI come from the germline V gene. V was pared by 6 bases and J by 8 bases, with 13 bases between. The CDR3 is 13 amino acids. The CDR3 nucleotides read TGTGCCAGCAGGGACTCGGTGGGAGAAAAACTGTTTTTT. This translates into CASRDSVGEKLFF.

This chain joins TRBV2 and TRBJ2-2; possibly TRBD2 for D (6 bases). CDR1 and CDR2 from the germline V gene are SNHLY and FYNNEI. The CDR3 consists of 15 residues. Deletions cut 2 bases from V and 4 bases from J, with 11 bases between. CDR3 sequence: CASSEFVTSTGELFF. As DNA, the CDR3 is TGTGCCAGCAGTGAATTTGTGACTAGCACCGGGGAGCTGTTTTTT.

The genes are TRBV14 and TRBJ2-4, with a possible D match to TRBD1 (5 bases). The length of the CDR3 is 14 residues. With 4 bases removed from V and 9 bases from J, the gap between germline ends came to 16 bases. Germline CDR1 is SGHDN and CDR2 is FVKESK. CDR3 residues: CASSRTGAGAIQYF. For the CDR3, the DNA is TGTGCCAGCAGCCGAACCGGTGCTGGGGCCATTCAGTACTTC.

The chain employs TRBV6-2 or TRBV6-3 and TRBJ2-1; 7 positions match TRBD2. The junction had 4 bases not matched to a gene; V was cut back by 2 bases and J by 6 bases. The CDR3 covers 14 residues. Germline CDR1 reads MNHEY; CDR2 reads SVGEGT. The CDR3 nucleotides are TGTGCCAGCAGTTACCCCGGGAGGATCAATGAGCAGTTCTTC. Protein sequence: CASSYPGRINEQFF.

This sequence joins TRBV4-2 and TRBJ1-1; the match to TRBD1 covers 8 bases. Trimming took 3 bases from V and 4 from J; bases not matched to a gene: 7. This CDR3 spans 15 amino acids. Germline CDR1 reads LGHNA; CDR2 reads YNFKEQ. CDR3 coding DNA: TGTGCCAGCAGCCAGCAGGGGGCGACGGGCACTGAAGCTTTCTTT. Protein: CASSQQGATGTEAFF.

As DNA, the CDR3 is TGTGCCAGCAGCCAGGGACAGGGTTCACCCCTCCACTTT. Translation gives CASSQGQGSPLHF. The V gene is TRBV3-1 (or the pseudogene TRBV3-2), the J gene TRBJ1-6, with TRBD1 identical over 9 bases. The ends lost 3 bases at V and 9 bases at J; junction bases unmatched: 0. The CDR3 totals 13 residues. In germline, CDR1 is LGHDT, CDR2 YNNKEL (reference sequence).

The chain joins TRBV27 to TRBJ1-1; D is undetermined. CDR1 and CDR2 (germline): MNHEY, SMNVEV (reference sequence). The V end was cut by 1 base, the J end by 5 bases, with 17 bases between. This CDR3 has 16 amino acids. Here the CDR3 DNA reads TGTGCCAGCAGTTTATATCCATTGGAGTTTTTGACTGAAGCTTTCTTT. Residues: CASSLYPLEFLTEAFF.

CDR3 nucleotide sequence: TGTGCCAGCAGCCAAGCCCCCGGGGGGGGCTCCTACAATGAGCAGTTCTTC. Encoded protein: CASSQAPGGGSYNEQFF. The V gene is TRBV4-2, the J gene TRBJ2-1, with TRBD2 matching 8 bases. V lost 1 base to trimming and J lost 0 bases; unmatched junction nucleotides: 5. Germline-derived CDR1 and CDR2 are LGHNA and YNFKEQ. CDR3 length: 17 residues.

The chain links TRBV7-6 to TRBJ2-1; 13 nucleotides agree with TRBD2. V gave up 2 bases and J gave up 8 bases; unmatched junction bases: 12. The CDR3 covers 18 residues. The germline gives CDR1 SGHVS, CDR2 FNYEAQ. The chain's CDR3 is CASSLRLAGGPFVDEQFF. The DNA of the CDR3 is TGTGCCAGCAGCTTAAGACTAGCGGGGGGTCCCTTCGTCGATGAGCAGTTCTTC.

This rearrangement joins TRBV7-2 to TRBJ2-1, with D maybe TRBD2 (7 bases). V lost 5 bases to trimming and J lost 7 bases, with 18 bases between them. Germline-derived CDR1 and CDR2 are SGHTA and FQGNSA. The CDR3 totals 15 residues. The CDR3 DNA sequence: TGTGCCAGCAGCCTAGGGGGGGGCGGGTGGAATGAGCAGTTCTTC. Translating it yields CASSLGGGGWNEQFF.

The rearrangement joins TRBV7-9 to TRBJ2-1; 12 positions agree with TRBD2. Looked up from germline, CDR1 is SEHNR and CDR2 is FQNEAQ (reference sequence). The CDR3 spans 16 residues. V shed 7 bases and J 2 bases; nucleotides not matched to a gene: 6. The CDR3 loop reads CASITSGGPAYNEQFF. CDR3 DNA sequence: TGTGCCAGCATCACTAGCGGGGGGCCGGCCTACAATGAGCAGTTCTTC.